This T cell receptor (beta chain) was obtained from a study of cytomegalovirus exposure and HLA in healthy donors. 13 Jbeta primers and 60 Vbeta primers were used for the PCR. Sequenced by immunoSEQ multiplex PCR; TCRdb stores in-frame clones only, minus some. The table lists fewer than 250,000 clones, less than 85% of them singletons. This CDR3 comprises 14 residues. Germline V lookup: CDR1 SNHLY, CDR2 FYNNEI. The germline V and J ends were trimmed by 2 bases and 5 bases, with 12 bases remaining between them. The rearrangement joins TRBV2 to TRBJ1-1, with D uncertain. Sequenced input: PBMCs. The receptor's source is a girl aged 2 to 10 in good health and CMV-seronegative. The CDR3 coding sequence is TGTGCCAGCAGTGAATTCCTTTCACGGACTGAAGCTTTCTTT. Its protein is CASSEFLSRTEAFF.